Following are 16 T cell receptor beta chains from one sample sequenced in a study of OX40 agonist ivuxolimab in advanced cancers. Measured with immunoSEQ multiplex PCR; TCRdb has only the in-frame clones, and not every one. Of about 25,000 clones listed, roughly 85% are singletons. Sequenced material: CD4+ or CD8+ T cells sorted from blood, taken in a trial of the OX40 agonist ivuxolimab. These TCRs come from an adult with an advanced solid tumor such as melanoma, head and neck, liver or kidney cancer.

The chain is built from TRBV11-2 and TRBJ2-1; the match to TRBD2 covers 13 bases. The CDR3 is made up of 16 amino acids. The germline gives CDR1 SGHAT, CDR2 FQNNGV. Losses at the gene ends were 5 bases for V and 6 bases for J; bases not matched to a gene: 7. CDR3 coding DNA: TGTGCCAGCAGCCTTGAGACTAGCGGGAGGCTCAATGAGCAGTTCTTC. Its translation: CASSLETSGRLNEQFF.

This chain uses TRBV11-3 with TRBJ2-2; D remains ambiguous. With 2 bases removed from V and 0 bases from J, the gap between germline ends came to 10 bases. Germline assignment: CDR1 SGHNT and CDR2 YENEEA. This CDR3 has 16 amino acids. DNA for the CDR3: TGTGCCAGCAGCTTAACTTACCTAGCGAACACCGGGGAGCTGTTTTTT. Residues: CASSLTYLANTGELFF. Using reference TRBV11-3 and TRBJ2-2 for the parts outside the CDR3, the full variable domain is EAGVVQSPRYKIIEKKQPVAFWCNPISGHNTLYWYLQNLGQGPELLIRYENEEAVDDSQLPKDRFSAERLKGVDSTLKIQPAELGDSAVYLCASSLTYLANTGELFFGEGSRLTVL.

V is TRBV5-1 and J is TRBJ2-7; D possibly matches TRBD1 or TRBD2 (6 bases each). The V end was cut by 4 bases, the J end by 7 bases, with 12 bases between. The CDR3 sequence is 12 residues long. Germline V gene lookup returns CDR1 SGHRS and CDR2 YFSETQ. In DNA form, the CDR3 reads TGCGCCAGCAGCCCGGAAGGGGGGGAGCAGTACTTC. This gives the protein CASSPEGGEQYF.

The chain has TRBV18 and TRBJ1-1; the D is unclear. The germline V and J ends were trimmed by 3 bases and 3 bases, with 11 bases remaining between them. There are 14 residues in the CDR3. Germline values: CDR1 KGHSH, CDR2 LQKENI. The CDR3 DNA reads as TGTGCCAGCTCACCCGCGGACGGTTACACTGAAGCTTTCTTT. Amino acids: CASSPADGYTEAFF.

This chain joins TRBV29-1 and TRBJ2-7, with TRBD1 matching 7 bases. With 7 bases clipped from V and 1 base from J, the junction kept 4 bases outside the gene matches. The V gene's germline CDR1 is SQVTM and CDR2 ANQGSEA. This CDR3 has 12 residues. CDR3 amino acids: CSAQTGSYEQYF. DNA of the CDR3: TGCAGCGCTCAGACAGGGTCCTACGAGCAGTACTTC.

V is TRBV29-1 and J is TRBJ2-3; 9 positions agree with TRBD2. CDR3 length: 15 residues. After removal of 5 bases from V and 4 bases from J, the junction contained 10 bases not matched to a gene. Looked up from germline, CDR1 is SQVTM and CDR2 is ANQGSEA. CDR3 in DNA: TGCAGCGTTCTTCTAGCGGGACACGCCGCAGATACGCAGTATTTT. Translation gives CSVLLAGHAADTQYF.

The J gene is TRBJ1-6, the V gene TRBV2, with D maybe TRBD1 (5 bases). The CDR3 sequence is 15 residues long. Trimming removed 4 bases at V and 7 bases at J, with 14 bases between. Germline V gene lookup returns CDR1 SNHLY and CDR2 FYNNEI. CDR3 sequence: CASSGGVGGNSPLHF. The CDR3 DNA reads TGTGCCAGCAGTGGAGGGGTGGGCGGGAATTCACCCCTCCACTTT.

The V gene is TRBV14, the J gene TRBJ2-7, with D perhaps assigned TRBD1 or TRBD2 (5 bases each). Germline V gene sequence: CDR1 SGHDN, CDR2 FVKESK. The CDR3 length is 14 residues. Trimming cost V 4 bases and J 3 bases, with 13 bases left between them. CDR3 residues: CASSPSGTYYEQYF. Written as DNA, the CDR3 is TGTGCCAGCAGCCCGTCCGGGACCTACTACGAGCAGTACTTC.

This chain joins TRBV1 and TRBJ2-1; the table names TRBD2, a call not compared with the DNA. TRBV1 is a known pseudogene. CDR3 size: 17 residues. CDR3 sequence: CTSSQPTIAESYNEQFF. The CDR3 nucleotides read TGCACCAGCAGCCAACCTACCATAGCGGAATCCTACAATGAGCAGTTCTTC.

The CDR3 nucleotides read TGTGCCAGCAGCTTGGGGGGACAGCAGTACTTC. Residues: CASSLGGQQYF. This sequence joins TRBV5-6 and TRBJ2-7; D tentatively reads TRBD1 or TRBD2 (5 bases each). CDR3 length: 11 residues. In germline, CDR1 is SGHDT, CDR2 YYEEEE. V lost 0 bases to trimming and J lost 8 bases, with 6 bases between them.

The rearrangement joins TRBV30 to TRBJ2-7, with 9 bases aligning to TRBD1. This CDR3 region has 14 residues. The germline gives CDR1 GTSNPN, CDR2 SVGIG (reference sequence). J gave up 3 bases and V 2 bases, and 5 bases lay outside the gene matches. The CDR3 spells CAWSPGQGIYEQYF. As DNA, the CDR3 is TGTGCCTGGAGTCCGGGACAGGGTATCTACGAGCAGTACTTC. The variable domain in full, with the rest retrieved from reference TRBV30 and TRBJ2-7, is SQTIHQWPATLVQPVGSPLSLECTVEGTSNPNLYWYRQAAGRGLQLLFYSVGIGQISSEVPQNLSASRPQDRQFILSSKKLLLSDSGFYLCAWSPGQGIYEQYFGPGTRLTVT.

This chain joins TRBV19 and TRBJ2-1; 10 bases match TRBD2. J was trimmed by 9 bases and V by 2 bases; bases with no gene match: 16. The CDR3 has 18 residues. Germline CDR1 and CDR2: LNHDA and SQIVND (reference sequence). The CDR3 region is CASSIWLAGELLAGEQFF. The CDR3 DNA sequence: TGTGCCAGTAGTATATGGCTAGCGGGGGAACTCTTGGCGGGTGAGCAGTTCTTC.

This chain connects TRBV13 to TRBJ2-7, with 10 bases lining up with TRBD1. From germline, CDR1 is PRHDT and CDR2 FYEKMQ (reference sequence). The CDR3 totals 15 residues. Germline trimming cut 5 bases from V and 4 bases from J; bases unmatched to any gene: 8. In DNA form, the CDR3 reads TGTGCCAGCAGCCCCCGGGACAGGGGCCCTTACGAGCAGTACTTC. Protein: CASSPRDRGPYEQYF.

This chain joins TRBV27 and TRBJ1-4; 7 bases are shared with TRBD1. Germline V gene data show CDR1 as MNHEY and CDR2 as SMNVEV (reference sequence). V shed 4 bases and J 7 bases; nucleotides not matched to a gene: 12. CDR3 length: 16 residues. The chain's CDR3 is CASSSDHDRVTEKLFF. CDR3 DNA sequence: TGTGCCAGCAGTTCTGACCATGACAGGGTTACTGAAAAACTGTTTTTT.

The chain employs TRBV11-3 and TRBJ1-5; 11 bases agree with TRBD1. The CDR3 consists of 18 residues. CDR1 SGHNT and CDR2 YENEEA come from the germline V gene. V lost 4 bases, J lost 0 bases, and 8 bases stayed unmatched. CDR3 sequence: CASSSGTGGFYSNQPQHF. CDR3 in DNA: TGTGCCAGCAGCTCCGGGACAGGGGGATTTTATAGCAATCAGCCCCAGCATTTT. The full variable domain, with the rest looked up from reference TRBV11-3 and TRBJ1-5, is EAGVVQSPRYKIIEKKQPVAFWCNPISGHNTLYWYLQNLGQGPELLIRYENEEAVDDSQLPKDRFSAERLKGVDSTLKIQPAELGDSAVYLCASSSGTGGFYSNQPQHFGDGTRLSIL.

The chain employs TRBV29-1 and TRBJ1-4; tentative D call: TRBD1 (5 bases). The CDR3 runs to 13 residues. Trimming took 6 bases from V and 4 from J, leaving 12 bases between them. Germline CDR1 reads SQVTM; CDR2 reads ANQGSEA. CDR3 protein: CSVGQRINEKLFF. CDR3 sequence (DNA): TGCAGCGTCGGACAACGGATTAATGAAAAACTGTTTTTT.